Below are 8 T cell receptor beta chains sequenced from a single sample in a study of cytomegalovirus exposure and HLA in healthy donors. The PCR used 60 Vbeta and 13 Jbeta primers. TCRdb keeps only in-frame clones here, not all; method: immunoSEQ multiplex PCR. The sample has about 140,000 clones; approximately 88% are singletons. The sample was PBMCs. These TCRs come from a woman aged 40 to 55 in good health and CMV-seronegative.

The chain couples TRBV7-2 to TRBJ2-2; 8 positions agree with TRBD2. Germline CDR1 reads SGHTA; CDR2 reads FQGNSA. CDR3 length: 17 residues. V shed 1 base and J 3 bases; nucleotides not matched to a gene: 7. The CDR3 is CASSLDVLAGYTGELFF. The CDR3 DNA is TGTGCCAGCAGCTTAGATGTATTAGCGGGATACACCGGGGAGCTGTTTTTT.

J is TRBJ2-7 and V is TRBV7-9; possibly TRBD1 for D (5 bases). Trimming took 6 bases from V and 5 from J, leaving 11 bases between them. Germline CDR1 reads SEHNR; CDR2 reads FQNEAQ (reference sequence). The CDR3 runs 12 residues. As DNA, the CDR3 is TGTGCCAGCAGACGTACAGGCGACGAGCAGTACTTC. The encoded protein is CASRRTGDEQYF.

Comment on this clone: Different DNA sequences within this sample yield the same CDR3. V is TRBV5-1 and J is TRBJ2-1, with a possible D match to TRBD2 (5 bases). Trimming took off 0 bases at V and 6 bases at J, with 7 bases between the two ends. The CDR3 is 13 amino acids. CDR1 and CDR2 from the germline V gene are SGHRS and YFSETQ. The CDR3, as DNA: TGCGCCAGCAGCTTGGTAGGAGGCAATGAGCAGTTCTTC. Its translation: CASSLVGGNEQFF. Full variable domain (missing parts from reference TRBV5-1 and TRBJ2-1): KAGVTQTPRYLIKTRGQQVTLSCSPISGHRSVSWYQQTPGQGLQFLFEYFSETQRNKGNFPGRFSGRQFSNSRSEMNVSTLELGDSALYLCASSLVGGNEQFFGPGTRLTVL.

This CDR3 reads CASSDTGRLARIYEQFF. Here the CDR3 DNA reads TGTGCCAGCAGTGACACTGGGAGACTAGCAAGGATTTATGAGCAGTTCTTC. The chain recombines TRBV6-1 with TRBJ2-1, with TRBD2 matching 7 bases. The CDR3 loop spans 17 amino acids. Germline CDR1 and CDR2: MNHNS and SASEGT. J lost 8 bases, V lost 3 bases, and 16 bases had no gene match.

The chain couples TRBV19 to TRBJ1-4; D gene unclear. Trimming removed 3 bases at V and 0 bases at J, with 8 bases between. The germline CDR1 and CDR2 sequences are LNHDA and SQIVND (reference sequence). This CDR3 comprises 15 residues. CDR3 in DNA: TGTGCCAGTAGTATTGGGAGAACAACTAATGAAAAACTGTTTTTT. This translates into CASSIGRTTNEKLFF.

This sequence joins TRBV5-6 and TRBJ1-5; D is unresolved. V lost 0 bases and J 5 bases, leaving 9 bases between the germline ends. CDR3 size: 14 residues. In germline, CDR1 is SGHDT, CDR2 YYEEEE. CDR3 loop: CASSLAGSDQPQHF. The CDR3 DNA is TGTGCCAGCAGCTTGGCCGGGAGCGATCAGCCCCAGCATTTT.

The chain combines TRBV6-5 with TRBJ1-2; 9 bases agree with TRBD1. The CDR3 has 13 residues. Germline loops: CDR1 MNHEY, CDR2 SVGAGI. V shed 4 bases, J shed 6 bases, and the junction held 3 bases outside the gene matches. CDR3 residues: CASSSRDRDGYTF. The CDR3 DNA is TGTGCCAGCAGTTCCCGGGACAGGGATGGCTACACCTTC.

This clone was recorded once. This CDR3 reads CSATSGRAQGEQFF. DNA of the CDR3: TGCAGTGCGACTAGCGGGAGGGCGCAGGGTGAGCAGTTCTTC. V gene TRBV29-1 combines with J gene TRBJ2-1; 14 nucleotides agree with TRBD2. The germline gives CDR1 SQVTM, CDR2 ANQGSEA. The CDR3 contains 14 residues.